The 20 T cell receptor beta chains listed next were all sequenced from one sample in a study of blood T cell repertoires in COVID-19. Generated by immunoSEQ multiplex PCR, the TCRdb table keeps only in-frame clones and is missing some. The data show 230,000 or so clones, roughly nine tenths seen once. Sequencing was carried out using peripheral blood. The receptors were sampled from a woman between 40 and 50 years old who had recovered from COVID-19.

This clone was recorded only once. The chain couples TRBV10-3 to TRBJ2-7; a weak D match, TRBD2 (5 bases). Trimming shortened V by 10 bases and J by 2 bases, and 15 bases separated the two germline ends. Germline CDR1 reads ENHRY; CDR2 reads SYGVKD. This CDR3 comprises 13 residues. The CDR3 DNA follows: TGTGCCACCCAAGGACGGGATACCTACGAGCAGTACGTC. Its protein product is CATQGRDTYEQYV.

The chain carries TRBV3-1 (or the pseudogene TRBV3-2) and TRBJ2-5, with D tentatively TRBD2 (5 bases). Germline V gene sequence: CDR1 LGHDT, CDR2 YNNKEL (reference sequence). This CDR3 has 16 amino acids. Trimming removed 4 bases at V and 2 bases at J, with 17 bases between. The CDR3 loop is CASSRGNLHKQETQYF. The CDR3 DNA reads as TGTGCCAGCAGCCGAGGGAACTTACATAAACAAGAGACCCAGTACTTC.

The chain employs TRBV25-1 and TRBJ2-1; D is perhaps TRBD2 (6 bases). The germline V and J ends were trimmed by 0 bases and 8 bases, with 14 bases remaining between them. Per germline, CDR1 MGHDK and CDR2 SYGVNS. CDR3 length: 15 amino acids. This CDR3 reads CASSEYRGWGDEQFF. Here the CDR3 DNA reads TGTGCCAGCAGTGAATATCGGGGGTGGGGAGATGAGCAGTTCTTC.

J is TRBJ2-1 and V is TRBV27, with D possibly matching TRBD2 (6 bases). V lost 7 bases and J lost 12, with 28 bases in between. The CDR3 covers 16 residues. Germline V CDR1 and CDR2: MNHEY, SMNVEV (reference sequence). The CDR3 bases are TGTGCCAGCACCCTACTACCGGGACTCACCCCCGGGGCGCAGTTCTTC. Residues: CASTLLPGLTPGAQFF.

The chain employs TRBV6-6 and TRBJ1-1; 7 positions match TRBD1. This CDR3 has 13 residues. CDR1 is MNHNY and CDR2 is SVGAGI in the germline V gene (reference sequence). The J segment lost 6 bases and the V segment lost 5 bases, leaving 6 bases of the junction unmatched. The CDR3 protein is CASSTTGVSEAFF. For the CDR3, the DNA is TGTGCCAGCAGTACTACAGGGGTGTCTGAAGCTTTCTTT.

V gene TRBV28 combines with J gene TRBJ1-5; no clear D gene. The germline V gene encodes CDR1 MDHEN and CDR2 SYDVKM. The CDR3 spans 13 residues. The V gene lost 5 bases and the J gene lost 7 bases, with 12 bases spanning the gap. The CDR3 region has the DNA TGTGCCAGCAGTACAGAAACGAGCCAGCCCCAGCATTTT. Its protein is CASSTETSQPQHF.

This clone was detected once. The V call is TRBV5-6, the J call TRBJ2-5; D possibly corresponds to TRBD2 (6 bases). From germline, CDR1 is SGHDT and CDR2 YYEEEE. Trimming cost V 3 bases and J 0 bases, with 12 bases left between them. The CDR3 has 15 residues. CDR3 in amino acids: CASSWRWGDQETQYF. The DNA of the CDR3 is TGTGCCAGCAGCTGGAGGTGGGGGGACCAAGAGACCCAGTACTTC.

This clone was seen a handful of times. The J gene is TRBJ2-1, the V gene TRBV10-3, with 8 bases matching TRBD1. Germline CDR1 and CDR2: ENHRY and SYGVKD. Trimming removed 8 bases from V and 7 bases from J; junction bases left unmatched: 10. This CDR3 region has 14 residues. The CDR3 bases are TGTGCCATCGGGGGACAGGCACTCAGGAATGAGCAGTTCTTC. This codes for CAIGGQALRNEQFF.

The count of this clone is one. The chain has TRBV10-3 and TRBJ1-1; D remains ambiguous. The CDR3 has 13 amino acids. The V end was cut by 6 bases, the J end by 6 bases, with 14 bases between. Germline CDR1 and CDR2: ENHRY and SYGVKD. The CDR3 protein is CAIREPHGAEAFF. The CDR3 region has the DNA TGTGCCATCAGAGAGCCGCACGGTGCTGAAGCTTTCTTT.

This clone was detected once. For the CDR3, the DNA is TGTGCCAGCAGCGGGGGGCGATGGGATAACTATGGCTACACCTTC. Amino acids: CASSGGRWDNYGYTF. V usage is TRBV9 and J usage is TRBJ1-2; D may be TRBD1 (6 bases). Trimming pared 3 bases from V and 1 base from J, leaving 13 bases between. The CDR3 contains 15 residues. Per germline, CDR1 SGDLS and CDR2 YYNGEE.

V and J are TRBV10-3 and TRBJ2-7; possibly TRBD1 for D (5 bases). Trimming removed 8 bases at V and 5 bases at J, with 13 bases between. The CDR3 covers 12 residues. Per germline, CDR1 ENHRY and CDR2 SYGVKD. The CDR3 here is CAIGAAFHEQYF. The CDR3 nucleotides are TGTGCCATCGGGGCGGCTTTCCACGAGCAGTACTTC.

This clone was observed a single time. This sequence joins TRBV18 and TRBJ2-1, with 8 bases lining up with TRBD1. In germline, CDR1 is KGHSH, CDR2 LQKENI. The V segment lost 5 bases and the J segment 2 bases; nucleotides outside the gene matches: 5. The CDR3 runs to 15 residues. The DNA for the CDR3 is TGTGCCAGCTCAGTAGACAGGGGCGCCTACAATGAGCAGTTCTTC. Its translation: CASSVDRGAYNEQFF.

J is TRBJ2-5 and V is TRBV7-2; 12 positions agree with TRBD2. CDR1 and CDR2 (germline): SGHTA, FQGNSA. CDR3 length equals 15 residues. Germline trimming cut 5 bases from V and 5 bases from J; bases unmatched to any gene: 6. CDR3 in amino acids: CASSPLAGGTETQYF. In nucleotides, the CDR3 is TGTGCCAGCAGCCCCCTAGCGGGGGGGACGGAGACCCAGTACTTC. The full variable domain, rest sourced from reference TRBV7-2 and TRBJ2-5, is GAGVSQSPSNKVTEKGKDVELRCDPISGHTALYWYRQSLGQGLEFLIYFQGNSAPDKSGLPSDRFSAERTGGSVSTLTIQRTQQEDSAVYLCASSPLAGGTETQYFGPGTRLLVL.

The chain employs TRBV12-5 and TRBJ2-1; TRBD1 matches at 7 bases. CDR1 and CDR2 from the germline V gene are LGHNT and FRNRAP. The CDR3 contains 14 residues. V lost 10 bases and J lost 4; bases outside the gene matches: 10. The CDR3 here is CATKAGTDYNEQFF. CDR3 bases: TGTGCTACCAAAGCAGGGACAGATTACAATGAGCAGTTCTTC.

CDR3 sequence (DNA): TGTGCCAGCAGCAACCTCCGGGACAGCCTCTACACCGGGGAGCTGTTTTTT. This codes for CASSNLRDSLYTGELFF. The chain carries TRBV21-1 and TRBJ2-2; the table's D gene call, TRBD1, was not cross checked with the DNA. TRBV21-1 is a listed pseudogene. The CDR3 is 17 residues long.

The V and J genes are TRBV6-5 and TRBJ1-6, with D perhaps TRBD1 (5 bases). V was trimmed by 5 bases and J by 7 bases, leaving 12 bases between them. The CDR3 totals 14 residues. CDR1 and CDR2 from the germline V gene are MNHEY and SVGAGI. For the CDR3, the DNA is TGTGCCAGCAGTAAATGGGGGAGGAATTCACCCCTCCACTTT. As protein: CASSKWGRNSPLHF.

The J gene is TRBJ1-6, the V gene TRBV6-5; D gene uncertain. The V gene's germline CDR1 is MNHEY and CDR2 SVGAGI. There are 16 residues in the CDR3. V lost 3 bases and J lost 0, with 9 bases in between. CDR3: CASSYQASSYNSPLHF. In nucleotides, the CDR3 is TGTGCCAGCAGTTATCAGGCGAGCTCCTATAATTCACCCCTCCACTTT.

The chain links TRBV5-1 to TRBJ2-3; 14 bases are a match to TRBD2. J was trimmed by 0 bases and V by 4 bases; bases with no gene match: 4. This CDR3 is built from 17 residues. Germline V gene sequence: CDR1 SGHRS, CDR2 YFSETQ. CDR3: CASSLGLAGGSTDTQYF. The CDR3 DNA follows: TGCGCCAGCAGCCTAGGACTAGCGGGGGGAAGCACAGATACGCAGTATTTT.

V usage is TRBV12-3 or TRBV12-4 and J usage is TRBJ2-7; tentative D call: TRBD2 (6 bases). Trimming took off 10 bases at V and 2 bases at J, with 12 bases between the two ends. This CDR3 spans 12 amino acids. The CDR3 loop is CATPGDTYEQYV. In DNA, the CDR3 is TGTGCCACACCGGGAGATACCTACGAGCAGTACGTC.

The rearrangement joins TRBV27 to TRBJ2-2; TRBD1 matches 7 bases. With 6 bases clipped from V and 1 base from J, the junction kept 5 bases outside the gene matches. The length of the CDR3 is 15 residues. Germline loops: CDR1 MNHEY, CDR2 SMNVEV (reference sequence). CDR3 sequence reads: CASRTGKRNTGELFF. The DNA for the CDR3 is TGTGCCAGCAGGACAGGGAAGAGGAACACCGGGGAGCTGTTTTTT.